A single sample gave rise to the 25 T cell receptor beta chains below, sequenced in a study of blood T cell repertoires in COVID-19. Data came from immunoSEQ multiplex PCR; TCRdb stores just in-frame clones and leaves some out. The data hold approximately 74,000 clones, with less than 95% observed a single time. What was sequenced was peripheral blood. The receptors shown here come from a woman aged 60-75 years with active COVID-19.

The chain has TRBV4-1 and TRBJ2-1; 9 nucleotides align to TRBD1. Germline CDR1 MGHRA, CDR2 YSYEKL. V was pared by 1 base and J by 6 bases, with 7 bases of the junction left unmatched. The CDR3 totals 16 residues. For the CDR3, the DNA is TGCGCCAGCAGCCAAGCTACCTGGGACAGGGCCAATGAGCAGTTCTTC. This sequence encodes CASSQATWDRANEQFF.

V and J are TRBV27 and TRBJ1-3, with 8 bases identical to TRBD1. V lost 0 bases to trimming and J lost 2 bases; unmatched junction nucleotides: 9. This CDR3 region has 18 residues. Germline V gene sequence: CDR1 MNHEY, CDR2 SMNVEV (reference sequence). CDR3 nucleotides: TGTGCCAGCAGTTTATCGATCTTACCAGGGGGCCCTGGAAACACCATATATTTT. This gives the protein CASSLSILPGGPGNTIYF.

The chain is built from TRBV6-4 and TRBJ1-1; D is uncertain. The CDR3 sequence is 13 residues long. The V and J ends lost 5 bases and 1 base respectively, with 8 bases between them. From germline, CDR1 is MRHNA and CDR2 SNTAGT. CDR3 protein: CASSTKRNTEAFF. The CDR3 DNA sequence: TGTGCCAGCAGTACTAAACGGAACACTGAAGCTTTCTTT.

This rearrangement joins TRBV29-1 to TRBJ1-1, with D uncertain. The CDR3 is made up of 13 amino acids. Germline-derived CDR1 and CDR2 are SQVTM and ANQGSEA. V gave up 4 bases and J gave up 1 base, with 10 bases separating them. CDR3 bases: TGCAGCGTTGTAAGCTACAGGAACACTGAAGCTTTCTTT. This sequence encodes CSVVSYRNTEAFF.

The rearrangement joins TRBV5-1 to TRBJ1-2; no clear D. V was clipped by 1 base and J by 5 bases, with 12 bases between them. Looked up from germline, CDR1 is SGHRS and CDR2 is YFSETQ. There are 14 residues in the CDR3. CDR3 sequence (DNA): TGCGCCAGCAGCTTGACCCCTCAAGCTTATGGCTACACCTTC. Translation gives CASSLTPQAYGYTF.

This chain connects TRBV5-1 to TRBJ1-1; tentatively, D is TRBD1 (6 bases). Germline V gene data show CDR1 as SGHRS and CDR2 as YFSETQ. This CDR3 comprises 13 residues. Trimming took 4 bases from V and 4 from J, leaving 11 bases between them. CDR3 residues: CASSQQGRTEAFF. CDR3 in DNA: TGCGCCAGCAGCCAACAGGGACGCACTGAAGCTTTCTTT.

V and J are TRBV3-1 (or the pseudogene TRBV3-2) and TRBJ2-2; D uncertain. This CDR3 is built from 15 residues. Trimming shortened V by 6 bases and J by 0 bases, and 11 bases separated the two germline ends. Germline CDR1 is LGHDT and CDR2 is YNNKEL (reference sequence). The CDR3 DNA follows: TGTGCCAGCAGTTTTACTACGACGAACACCGGGGAGCTGTTTTTT. This encodes CASSFTTTNTGELFF.

V gene TRBV28 combines with J gene TRBJ1-6; D possibly corresponds to TRBD1 (5 bases). CDR1 MDHEN and CDR2 SYDVKM come from the germline V gene. Trimming left V 7 bases short and J 0 bases short, with 10 bases between. CDR3 length equals 15 residues. The CDR3 reads CASTRQSSYNSPLHF. The CDR3 DNA follows: TGTGCCAGCACCCGACAGAGCTCCTATAATTCACCCCTCCACTTT.

This rearrangement joins TRBV29-1 to TRBJ1-4; TRBD1 might be the D (6 bases). This CDR3 contains 14 residues. Per germline, CDR1 SQVTM and CDR2 ANQGSEA. Between the trimmed V and J ends, which lost 6 bases and 7 bases, there was a span of 18 bases. In DNA, the CDR3 is TGCAGCGTCCTTACAGGGTCATTTAGTGAAAAACTGTTTTTT. Its protein is CSVLTGSFSEKLFF.

This chain links TRBV6-6 with TRBJ2-5; D is perhaps TRBD1 (5 bases). The CDR3 loop spans 14 amino acids. Per germline, CDR1 MNHNY and CDR2 SVGAGI (reference sequence). V lost 2 bases, J lost 1 base, and 8 bases lay in between. The CDR3 loop is CASSYTTAQETQYF. The CDR3 coding sequence is TGTGCCAGCAGTTACACGACAGCCCAAGAGACCCAGTACTTC.

The chain combines TRBV28 with TRBJ2-4; 11 bases match TRBD1. The V and J ends lost 5 bases and 6 bases, in that order; junction bases with no gene match: 6. The CDR3 extends over 15 amino acids. The germline gives CDR1 MDHEN, CDR2 SYDVKM. CDR3 sequence (DNA): TGTGCCAGCAGTAAGGGCGGGACAGGGGGAAACATTCAGTACTTC. Protein product: CASSKGGTGGNIQYF.

This chain connects TRBV19 to TRBJ1-5, with TRBD1 matching 10 bases. The CDR3 consists of 17 residues. Per the germline V gene, CDR1 is LNHDA and CDR2 is SQIVND (reference sequence). V shed 4 bases and J 4 bases; nucleotides not matched to a gene: 10. The CDR3 bases are TGTGCCAGTAGTACCTCATGGGACAGGGGATTTAATCAGCCCCAGCATTTT. This sequence encodes CASSTSWDRGFNQPQHF.

V is TRBV12-3 or TRBV12-4 and J is TRBJ1-5; 9 nucleotides agree with TRBD1. The CDR3 is made up of 13 amino acids. J gave up 7 bases and V 6 bases, and 4 bases lay outside the gene matches. In DNA, the CDR3 is TGTGCCAGCAGGCGGACAGGGGAACAGCCCCAGCATTTT. Its translation is CASRRTGEQPQHF.

The chain recombines TRBV5-1 with TRBJ2-2, with TRBD1 matching over 9 bases. V trimming: 3 bases; J trimming: 8 bases; junction bases outside the gene matches: 8. CDR3 length: 15 amino acids. The germline V gene encodes CDR1 SGHRS and CDR2 YFSETQ. The CDR3 spells CASSSLQGAIGELFF. The CDR3 DNA reads as TGCGCCAGCAGCTCTCTACAGGGGGCTATAGGGGAGCTGTTTTTT.

The genes are TRBV19 and TRBJ2-1; 14 positions match TRBD2. The V segment lost 6 bases and the J segment 10 bases; nucleotides outside the gene matches: 14. Looked up from germline, CDR1 is LNHDA and CDR2 is SQIVND (reference sequence). This CDR3 spans 17 amino acids. The CDR3 DNA follows: TGTGCCAGTAGGGGGACAGCTGGGACTAGCGGGAGTTGGGAGCAGTTCTTC. Residues: CASRGTAGTSGSWEQFF.

This clone has just one count. The rearrangement links TRBV7-9 to TRBJ2-5, with a possible D match to TRBD2 (6 bases). V was clipped by 5 bases and J by 9 bases, with 22 bases between them. The length of the CDR3 is 15 residues. Looked up from germline, CDR1 is SEHNR and CDR2 is FQNEAQ (reference sequence). Here the CDR3 DNA reads TGTGCCAGCAGCCCAACGGGGGTGGCGGTCGGGGCCCAGTACTTC. Its translation is CASSPTGVAVGAQYF.

The genes are TRBV28 and TRBJ1-2; 7 bases are a match to TRBD1. This CDR3 contains 12 residues. V dropped 7 bases and J dropped 7; count of bases not matched to a gene: 6. The V gene's germline CDR1 is MDHEN and CDR2 SYDVKM. CDR3 DNA: TGTGCCAGCACCCCGGACAGGAGTGGCTACACCTTC. This gives the protein CASTPDRSGYTF.

The gene calls are TRBV5-4 and TRBJ2-2, with 7 bases identical to TRBD1. CDR3 size: 15 residues. Trimming took 4 bases from V and 1 from J; bases not matched to a gene: 4. Per the germline V gene, CDR1 is SGHNT and CDR2 is YYREEE (reference sequence). The CDR3 region has the DNA TGTGCCAGCAGCCAGAACAGGGGGAACACCGGGGAGCTGTTTTTT. Protein sequence: CASSQNRGNTGELFF.

The gene calls are TRBV15 and TRBJ2-1; 10 bases line up with TRBD2. With 0 bases clipped from V and 9 bases from J, the junction kept 5 bases outside the gene matches. The V gene's germline CDR1 is LNHNV and CDR2 YYDKDF (reference sequence). The CDR3 loop spans 15 amino acids. The CDR3 is CATSREDSGRFEQFF. CDR3 DNA: TGTGCCACCAGCAGAGAGGATAGCGGGAGGTTTGAGCAGTTCTTC.

V gene TRBV28 combines with J gene TRBJ2-2; 8 positions match TRBD1. V dropped 6 bases and J dropped 7; count of bases not matched to a gene: 4. This CDR3 is built from 13 residues. CDR1 is MDHEN, CDR2 SYDVKM, per germline. CDR3 bases: TGTGCCAGCAGGGGGACAGGCAGCGGGGAGCTGTTTTTT. This gives the protein CASRGTGSGELFF.

The V and J genes are TRBV6-6 and TRBJ1-1, with 8 bases fitting TRBD1. Germline values: CDR1 MNHNY, CDR2 SVGAGI (reference sequence). The CDR3 spans 14 residues. V shed 7 bases, J shed 3 bases, and the junction held 7 bases outside the gene matches. For the CDR3, the DNA is TGTGCCAGCAAACTGACAGGGGTAGACACTGAAGCTTTCTTT. Protein: CASKLTGVDTEAFF.

The chain couples TRBV11-2 to TRBJ2-3; D perhaps matches TRBD1 (6 bases). The CDR3 is 14 amino acids. Germline V gene sequence: CDR1 SGHAT, CDR2 FQNNGV. Trimming pared 8 bases from V and 1 base from J, leaving 13 bases between. CDR3 DNA: TGTGCCAGCGGAAGGGGACAACGCACAGATACGCAGTATTTT. This encodes CASGRGQRTDTQYF.

The gene calls are TRBV27 and TRBJ2-2, with D unresolved. The CDR3 totals 14 residues. V gave up 4 bases and J gave up 4 bases, with 10 bases separating them. CDR1 is MNHEY and CDR2 is SMNVEV in the germline V gene (reference sequence). The CDR3 loop reads CASSWASVTGELFF. The CDR3, as DNA: TGTGCCAGCAGTTGGGCCTCGGTCACCGGGGAGCTGTTTTTT.

This sequence joins TRBV19 and TRBJ2-3, with 10 bases that match TRBD2. The CDR3 totals 16 residues. V shed 6 bases, J shed 2 bases, and the junction held 8 bases outside the gene matches. The germline CDR1 and CDR2 sequences are LNHDA and SQIVND (reference sequence). The CDR3 reads CASSLSAGGVTDTQYF. CDR3 nucleotide sequence: TGTGCCAGTAGCTTATCAGCGGGAGGGGTCACAGATACGCAGTATTTT.

This clone was picked up one time. This CDR3 reads CATSATSTYNEQFF. As DNA, the CDR3 is TGTGCCACCAGTGCGACTAGTACCTACAATGAGCAGTTCTTC. J is TRBJ2-1 and V is TRBV24-1; possible D gene TRBD2, 6 bases. Germline V gene sequence: CDR1 KGHDR, CDR2 SFDVKD. The CDR3 covers 14 residues. Trimming pared 5 bases from V and 2 bases from J, leaving 9 bases between.